The entry below gives a single T cell receptor (beta chain) sequence along with its context. This clonotype was seen a few times. It lacks a known antigen. No qualities accompany the bases; no much larger clone lies one base away. Every donor was a healthy Caucasian. The twin cohort consisted of three pairs of female monozygotic twins, all aged about 18 to 29 years. Positive isolation kits from Invitrogen were used to isolate the CD4+ and CD8+ T cell populations. This sample is drawn from a study of identical twins (TCRdb year 2016). With regard to the full study: To test whether fetal clonotypes persist, this study deep-sequenced TCR alpha and beta repertoires from monozygotic twins, from unrelated adults of various ages, and from cord blood. To rule out contamination, the twin experiments were replicated at different times with different library preparation protocols. The full study reports these points: Out-of-frame TCR alpha sequences shared between twins showed an excess of low generation-probability sequences compared with coincidental sharing between unrelated individuals. Conclusions relied on cross-sectional statistical analysis, since the same donors could not be followed over many years. In beta out-of-frame sequences, excess twin sharing was weaker, because having fewer shared sequences lowered the signal-to-noise ratio. Fewer insertions were carried by abundant cord blood beta clonotypes; a weaker similar trend was observed in young adult naive repertoires, while no such trend was observed in memory repertoires. Out-of-frame TCR alpha sharing in monozygotic twins was systematically underestimated by recombination models, whereas sharing between unrelated individuals was in agreement with the recombination models. Invariant T cells such as MAIT and iNKT could partly confound zero-insertion analyses, though diverse VJ usage argued against this for most clonotypes.

Library construction relied on 5' RACE. Reads for this sample came from an Illumina HiSeq 2000. A universal primer binding site was introduced by template switching, and a unique molecular identifier was present in the final cDNA, enabling accurate counting of TCR cDNA molecules. Specific primers in the conserved constant-segment region were used to synthesize first-strand cDNA for TCR alpha and beta chains. To control for contamination, each cDNA library was double barcoded with a SMART-Mk sample barcode plus Illumina barcodes. Two successive PCR steps introduced TruSeq adapter sequences along with Illumina sample barcodes. The TCR alpha and beta cDNA libraries were sequenced on the Illumina HiSeq platform using custom primers. Per the authors' processing: MiGEC processed the raw reads to extract unique molecular identifiers, while MiXCR was used to determine the CDR3 positions. For each individual, recombination models were inferred using an EM algorithm with the repgenHMM and IGoR tools. Shared clonotypes were analyzed with the tcR package in R, and sharing was normalized by the product of cloneset sizes. To study raw recombination without the effects of thymic and clonal selection, out-of-frame nonproductive sequences were analyzed. TCRdb reworked the public reads: Q25 trimming with fastp, MiXCR clone assembly, productive beta chains retained. Every CDR3 protein is listed once, alongside the most common genes and DNA of its rows. The V and J calls here are based on TCRdb, not the publication. Here the sample has roughly 540,000 distinct CDR3 sequences; 20% to 25% occur a single time. The top ten clones comprise about 0.99% of the sample.

The CDR3 covers 15 residues, taking in both the cysteine and the phenylalanine. Kept here is only the CDR3 DNA, which spans 45 bases and is read in frame from base 1. Relative to germline, V is missing 4 bases and J is missing 7 bases, with 6 bases of the junction outside any gene match. CDR1 MNHEY and CDR2 SVGAGI are derived from the germline V gene. In addition, the sample was reused for a study of T cells expressing NK-cell markers. Per the second study: In sorted CD3+CD56+NKG2C+, CD3+CD56+NKG2C- and CD3+CD56-NKG2C+ T-cell subsets from about eight donors, TCR beta-chain repertoires were profiled. Among the eight sequenced donors, only one was HCMV-seronegative, while the other seven were HCMV-seropositive. In several experiments an anti-gammadeltaTCR antibody was added to restrict sorting to alphabetaTCR-expressing T cells. In a handful of donors, the dominant CD3+CD56+NKG2C+ clonotypes were among the top 10 CD8+ clonotypes and accounted for about 1.0-7.5% of CD8+ T cells. Those dominant clonotypes were again the most abundant among CD3+CD56-NKG2C+ cells in a few donors, at roughly 28.3-60.1%. It remained unclear whether the expanded NKG2C-expressing T cell clones were specific for HCMV antigens. The study sequenced eight donors, all healthy volunteers chosen at random: three men and five women. HCMV serostatus was determined by detecting HCMV-specific IgG in serum with a commercial ELISA kit. Reads were demultiplexed and grouped by UMI with MIGEC, and clonotypes were assembled and quantified with MiTCR. To exclude erroneous sequences, any TCR cDNA sequence not supported by at least two reads was discarded. The tcR package was used for downstream repertoire analysis, and clonotypes were matched between fractions using CDR3 nucleotide sequence together with V segment. VDJmatch was used to annotate antigen specificity against VDJdb, with one amino acid substitution allowed in CDR3.

The receptor was isolated from a woman aged 18-29 years in good health. The sequence links TRBV6-5 to TRBJ1-5; 11 bases in the junction line up with TRBD1. Input material: CD4+ T cells sorted from blood. Read as DNA, the sequence is TGTGCCAGCAGTTTAACCGGGACAGGGGGACAGCCCCAGCATTTT. Protein translation: CASSLTGTGGQPQHF.